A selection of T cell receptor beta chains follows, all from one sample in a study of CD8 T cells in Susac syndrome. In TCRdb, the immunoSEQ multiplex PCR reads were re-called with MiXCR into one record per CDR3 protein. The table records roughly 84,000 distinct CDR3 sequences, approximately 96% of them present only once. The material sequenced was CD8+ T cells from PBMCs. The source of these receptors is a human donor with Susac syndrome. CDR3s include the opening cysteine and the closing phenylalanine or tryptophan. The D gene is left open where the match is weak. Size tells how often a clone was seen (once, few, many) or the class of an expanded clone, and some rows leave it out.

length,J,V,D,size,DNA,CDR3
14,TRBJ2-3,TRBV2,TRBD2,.,TGTGCCAGGGGGACTAGCGGGGACGCAGATACGCAGTATTTT,CARGTSGDADTQYF
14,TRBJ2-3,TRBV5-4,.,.,TGTGCCAGCAGCCCTAACCCCACCACAGATACGCAGTATTTT,CASSPNPTTDTQYF
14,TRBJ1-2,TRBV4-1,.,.,TGCGCCAGCAGCCAAGAGGGCGGGCACTATGGCTACACCTTC,CASSQEGGHYGYTF
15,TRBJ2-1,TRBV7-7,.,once,TGTGCTAGCAGCCCCGGACTATCCCCACTAAATGAGCAGTTCTTC,CASSPGLSPLNEQFF
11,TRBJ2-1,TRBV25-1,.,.,TGTGCCAGCAGCTGGGGGGACGAGCAGTTCTTC,CASSWGDEQFF
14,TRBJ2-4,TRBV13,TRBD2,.,TGTGCCAGCAGCTTAGGACTAGCGGGAGGCATTCAGTACTTC,CASSLGLAGGIQYF
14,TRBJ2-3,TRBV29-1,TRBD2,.,TGCAGCGTTGTTGATAGCGGGGGCCCAGATACGCAGTATTTT,CSVVDSGGPDTQYF
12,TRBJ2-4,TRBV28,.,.,TGTGCCAGCAAAAACTTAAAAAACATTCAGTACTTC,CASKNLKNIQYF
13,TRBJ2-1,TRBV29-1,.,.,TGCAGCGTTGAAGAGACTGACTACAATGAGCAGTTCTTC,CSVEETDYNEQFF
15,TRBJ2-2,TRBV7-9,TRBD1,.,TGTGCCAGCAGCCGACAGGGAGCGAACACCGGGGAGCTGTTTTTT,CASSRQGANTGELFF
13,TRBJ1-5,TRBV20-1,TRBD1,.,TGCAGTGCCAAAGGACAGGACAATCAGCCCCAGCATTTT,CSAKGQDNQPQHF
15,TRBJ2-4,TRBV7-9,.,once,TGTGCCAGCAGCTTATCTGGACCGTGGGGAAACATTCAGTACTTC,CASSLSGPWGNIQYF
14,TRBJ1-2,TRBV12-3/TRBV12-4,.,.,TGTGCCAGCAGTGACCTTAGGGGAAACTATGGCTACACCTTC,CASSDLRGNYGYTF
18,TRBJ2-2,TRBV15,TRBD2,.,TGTGCCACCAGCAGAGAAAGGACTAGCGGGAGTGGGGCCGGGGAGCTGTTTTTT,CATSRERTSGSGAGELFF